A selection of T cell receptor beta chains follows, all from one sample in a study of persistence of HIV-infected CD4 T cells. Antigens for these TCRs are unknown. Measured with immunoSEQ multiplex PCR; TCRdb has only the in-frame clones, and not every one. The table lists tens of thousands of clones, about 88% of them singletons. Sequences were derived from CD4+ T cells sorted from PBMCs after approximately 19-hour stimulation, sampled from a patient who received antiretroviral therapy. These receptors came from an adult woman with HIV who was CMV-seropositive. Both conserved end residues are trimmed from each CDR3. The D gene is left open where the match is weak.

v_call d_call cdr3_aa
TRBV9 NA ASSVGTLETQY
TRBV6-4 NA ASSEGTGNEQF
TRBV5-4 NA ASSLQVDYNEQF
TRBV5-5 NA ASSLQGAYGYT
TRBV3-1/TRBV3-2 TRBD1 ASSHLISDRANTEAF
TRBV20-1 NA SARDWAGAY
TRBV5-5 NA ASSLETDTGAEQY
TRBV4-1 NA ASSQAQGNTGELF
TRBV3-1/TRBV3-2 NA ASSQDASAAYEQY
TRBV5-1 TRBD1 ASSLRTGHGDEQF
TRBV28 TRBD1 ASKPKDRVTFGYT